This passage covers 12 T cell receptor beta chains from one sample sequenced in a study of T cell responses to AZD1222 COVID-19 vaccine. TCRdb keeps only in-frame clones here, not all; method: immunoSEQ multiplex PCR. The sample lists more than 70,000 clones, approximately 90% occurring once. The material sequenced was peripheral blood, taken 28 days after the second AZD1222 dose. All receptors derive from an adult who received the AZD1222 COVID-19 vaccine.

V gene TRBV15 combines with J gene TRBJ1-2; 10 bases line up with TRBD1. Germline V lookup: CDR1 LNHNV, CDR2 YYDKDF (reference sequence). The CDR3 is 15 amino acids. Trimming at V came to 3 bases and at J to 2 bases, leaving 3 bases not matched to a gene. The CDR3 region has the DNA TGTGCCACCAGCAGGCCGGACAGGGGGAACTATGGCTACACCTTC. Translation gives CATSRPDRGNYGYTF.

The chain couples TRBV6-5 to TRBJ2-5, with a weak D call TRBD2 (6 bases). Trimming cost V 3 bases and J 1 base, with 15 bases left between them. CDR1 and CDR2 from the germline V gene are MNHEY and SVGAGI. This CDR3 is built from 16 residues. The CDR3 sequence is CASSYGGAGSQETQYF. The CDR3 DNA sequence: TGTGCCAGCAGTTATGGAGGAGCGGGCAGCCAAGAGACCCAGTACTTC.

The CDR3 here is CASSPGLDEQYF. The CDR3 nucleotides read TGTGCCAGCAGCCCTGGACTAGACGAGCAGTACTTC. The chain links TRBV5-4 to TRBJ2-7; 7 nucleotides align to TRBD2. Trimming cost V 4 bases and J 5 bases; bases outside gene matches: 3. In germline, CDR1 is SGHNT, CDR2 YYREEE (reference sequence). The CDR3 loop spans 12 amino acids.

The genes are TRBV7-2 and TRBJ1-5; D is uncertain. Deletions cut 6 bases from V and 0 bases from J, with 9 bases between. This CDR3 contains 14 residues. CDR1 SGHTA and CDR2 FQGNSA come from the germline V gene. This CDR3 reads CASSMPISNQPQHF. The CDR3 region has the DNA TGTGCCAGCAGTATGCCAATTAGCAATCAGCCCCAGCATTTT.

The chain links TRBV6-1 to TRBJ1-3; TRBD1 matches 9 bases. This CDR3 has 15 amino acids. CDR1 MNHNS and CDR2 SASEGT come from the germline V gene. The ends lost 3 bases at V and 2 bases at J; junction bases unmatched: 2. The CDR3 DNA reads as TGTGCCAGCAGTGAGACAGGGGGAACTGGAAACACCATATATTTT. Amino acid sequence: CASSETGGTGNTIYF.

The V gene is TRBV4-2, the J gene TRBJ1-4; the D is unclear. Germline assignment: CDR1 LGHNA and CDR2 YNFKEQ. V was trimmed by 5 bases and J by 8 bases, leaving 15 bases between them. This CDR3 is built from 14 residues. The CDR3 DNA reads TGTGCCAGCAGCTCCGGACCCATGAGGGAAAAACTGTTTTTT. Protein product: CASSSGPMREKLFF.

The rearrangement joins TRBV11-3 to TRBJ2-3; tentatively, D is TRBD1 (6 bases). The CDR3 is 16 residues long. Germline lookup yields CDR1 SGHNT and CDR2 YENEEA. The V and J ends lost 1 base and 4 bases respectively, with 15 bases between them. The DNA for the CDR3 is TGTGCCAGCAGCTTAGGAATGGGCAGGGGACCAGATACGCAGTATTTT. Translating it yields CASSLGMGRGPDTQYF.

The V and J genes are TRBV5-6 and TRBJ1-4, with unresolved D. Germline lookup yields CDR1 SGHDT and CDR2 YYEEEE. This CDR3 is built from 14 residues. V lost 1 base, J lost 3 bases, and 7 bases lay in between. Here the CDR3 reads CASSLWSANEKLFF. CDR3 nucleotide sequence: TGTGCCAGCAGCTTGTGGTCAGCTAATGAAAAACTGTTTTTT.

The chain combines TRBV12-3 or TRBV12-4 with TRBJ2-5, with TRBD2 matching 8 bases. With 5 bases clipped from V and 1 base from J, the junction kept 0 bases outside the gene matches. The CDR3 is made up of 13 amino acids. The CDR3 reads CASSGTSQETQYF. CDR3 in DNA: TGTGCCAGCAGTGGGACTAGCCAAGAGACCCAGTACTTC.

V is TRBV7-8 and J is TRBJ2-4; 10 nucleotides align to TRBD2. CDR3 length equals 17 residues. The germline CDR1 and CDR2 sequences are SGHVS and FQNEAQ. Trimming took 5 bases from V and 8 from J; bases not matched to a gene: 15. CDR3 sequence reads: CASSNRRASGSGDIQYF. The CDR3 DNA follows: TGTGCCAGCAGCAACCGAAGGGCTAGCGGGAGTGGGGACATTCAGTACTTC.

CDR3 protein: CATQEHNRDPEQYF. The CDR3 coding sequence is TGTGCCACACAAGAACATAACAGGGATCCCGAGCAGTACTTC. This chain uses TRBV10-3 with TRBJ2-7; maybe TRBD1 (6 bases). V was shortened by 10 bases and J by 6 bases, with 22 bases between the two germline ends. Germline CDR1 is ENHRY and CDR2 is SYGVKD. There are 14 residues in the CDR3.

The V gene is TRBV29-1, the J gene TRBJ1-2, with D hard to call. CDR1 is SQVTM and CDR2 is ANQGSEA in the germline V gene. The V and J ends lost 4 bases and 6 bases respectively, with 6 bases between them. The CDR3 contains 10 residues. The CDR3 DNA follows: TGCAGCGTTGCCCACGATGGCTACACCTTC. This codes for CSVAHDGYTF.